This T cell receptor (beta chain) was identified in a study of T cells in Graves' hyperthyroidism and ophthalmopathy. The investigators amplified TCR beta CDR3 regions from RNA transcripts. The TCR CDR3 was amplified in a first-round RT-PCR using the HTBI primer set. Via MiXCR, TCRdb re-called the multiplex PCR reads, giving one row per CDR3 protein. Counted here are more than 350,000 distinct CDR3 sequences, more than 12% occurring once; the ten biggest clones make up roughly 33%. With a duration under 2 months, the hyperthyroidism was newly diagnosed in patients aged 18 to 65. Diagnostic decisions used clinical symptoms, serum thyroxine and TRAb, thyroid ultrasound and orbital computed tomography. PBMCs came from 7.5 to 10 ml fresh peripheral blood. V shed 0 bases and J shed 5 bases, with 12 bases lying between them. There are 15 residues in the CDR3. The V gene's germline CDR1 is SGDLS and CDR2 YYNGEE.

This rearrangement joins TRBV9 to TRBJ2-1; D is perhaps TRBD1 or TRBD2 (5 bases each). The sample comprised blood. This TCR came from a woman in her 30s with Graves' hyperthyroidism. The CDR3 sequence is CASSVEGRLDNEQFF. The CDR3 DNA reads as TGTGCCAGCAGCGTAGAGGGGAGACTCGACAATGAGCAGTTCTTC. Filled out from reference TRBV9 and TRBJ2-1, the complete variable domain reads DSGVTQTPKHLITATGQRVTLRCSPRSGDLSVYWYQQSLDQGLQFLIQYYNGEERAKGNILERFSAQQFPDLHSELNLSSLELGDSALYFCASSVEGRLDNEQFFGPGTRLTVL.